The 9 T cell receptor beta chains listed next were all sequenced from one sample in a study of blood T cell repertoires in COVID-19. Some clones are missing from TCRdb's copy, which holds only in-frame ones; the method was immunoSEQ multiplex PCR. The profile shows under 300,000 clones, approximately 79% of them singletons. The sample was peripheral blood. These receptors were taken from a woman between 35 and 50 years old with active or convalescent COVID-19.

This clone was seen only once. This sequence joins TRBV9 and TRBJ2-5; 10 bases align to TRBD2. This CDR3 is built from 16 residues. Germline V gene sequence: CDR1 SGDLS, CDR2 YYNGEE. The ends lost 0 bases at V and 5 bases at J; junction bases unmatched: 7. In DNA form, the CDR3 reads TGTGCCAGCAGCGTAGTTCCTAGCGGGGGTAGGGAGACCCAGTACTTC. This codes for CASSVVPSGGRETQYF. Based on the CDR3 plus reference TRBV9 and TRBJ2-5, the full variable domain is DSGVTQTPKHLITATGQRVTLRCSPRSGDLSVYWYQQSLDQGLQFLIQYYNGEERAKGNILERFSAQQFPDLHSELNLSSLELGDSALYFCASSVVPSGGRETQYFGPGTRLLVL.

This CDR3 is CASTGSYEQYF. The CDR3 coding sequence is TGTGCCAGCACCGGCTCCTACGAGCAGTACTTC. V is TRBV6-5 and J is TRBJ2-7, with D hard to call. The germline V gene has CDR1 MNHEY and CDR2 SVGAGI. This CDR3 spans 11 amino acids. Trimming left V 7 bases short and J 0 bases short, with 4 bases between.

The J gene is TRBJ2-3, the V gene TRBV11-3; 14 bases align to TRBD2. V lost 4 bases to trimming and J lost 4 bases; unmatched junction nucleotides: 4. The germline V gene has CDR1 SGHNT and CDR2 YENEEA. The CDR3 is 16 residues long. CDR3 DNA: TGTGCCAGCAGCTCAGGGACTAGCGGGGGACCAGATACGCAGTATTTT. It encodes CASSSGTSGGPDTQYF.

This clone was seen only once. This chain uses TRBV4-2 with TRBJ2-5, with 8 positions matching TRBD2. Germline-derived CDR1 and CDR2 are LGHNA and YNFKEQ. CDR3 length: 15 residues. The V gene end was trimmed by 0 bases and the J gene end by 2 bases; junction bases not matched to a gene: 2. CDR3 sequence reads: CASSQEERGQETQYF. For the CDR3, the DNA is TGTGCCAGCAGCCAAGAAGAGCGGGGGCAAGAGACCCAGTACTTC.

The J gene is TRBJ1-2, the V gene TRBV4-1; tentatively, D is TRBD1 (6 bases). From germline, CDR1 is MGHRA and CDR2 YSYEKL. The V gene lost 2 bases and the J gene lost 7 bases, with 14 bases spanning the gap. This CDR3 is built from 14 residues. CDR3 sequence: CASSQPTGRGGYTF. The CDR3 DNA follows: TGCGCCAGCAGCCAACCTACAGGGAGGGGTGGCTACACCTTC.

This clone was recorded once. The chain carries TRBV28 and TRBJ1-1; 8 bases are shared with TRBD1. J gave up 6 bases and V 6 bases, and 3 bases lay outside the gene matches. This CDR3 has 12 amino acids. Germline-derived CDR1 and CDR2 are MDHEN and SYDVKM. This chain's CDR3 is CASRRQGSEAFF. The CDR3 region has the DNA TGTGCCAGCAGAAGACAGGGGTCTGAAGCTTTCTTT.

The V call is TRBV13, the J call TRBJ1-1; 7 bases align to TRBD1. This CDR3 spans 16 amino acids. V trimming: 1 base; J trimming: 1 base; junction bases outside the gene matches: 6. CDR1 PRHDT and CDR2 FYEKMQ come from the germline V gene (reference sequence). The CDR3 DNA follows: TGTGCCAGCAGCTTAGCGTTGGGACAGCCGAACACTGAAGCTTTCTTT. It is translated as CASSLALGQPNTEAFF.

CDR3 amino acids: CASSFSGGHEQYV. In nucleotides, the CDR3 is TGTGCCAGCAGTTTTTCAGGGGGCCACGAGCAGTACGTC. V usage is TRBV12-3 or TRBV12-4 and J usage is TRBJ2-7; 8 bases agree with TRBD1. V lost 3 bases to trimming and J lost 5 bases; unmatched junction nucleotides: 3. This CDR3 comprises 13 residues.

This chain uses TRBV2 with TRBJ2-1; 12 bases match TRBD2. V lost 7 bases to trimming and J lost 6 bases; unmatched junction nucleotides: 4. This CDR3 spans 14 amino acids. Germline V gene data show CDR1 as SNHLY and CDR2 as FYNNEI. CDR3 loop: CASNPGLAGNEQFF. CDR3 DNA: TGTGCCAGCAATCCGGGACTAGCGGGCAATGAGCAGTTCTTC.